The 24 T cell receptor beta chains below were found in one sample sequenced in a study of technical replicates of blood from a few donors (dated by TCRdb to about 2017). Libraries were made using the immunoSEQ multiplex PCR assay. TCRdb obtained this table from immuneACCESS and retained in-frame rearrangements with V and J assigned. These tables miss some clones; where compared with another copy, unresolved V genes account for less than half of the shortfall, and the remainder is unexplained. The sample table holds 55,000 to 80,000 clones, of which around 97% were seen once. The ten biggest clones cover 0.21% of the sample. The source material was T cells isolated from PBMCs. All receptors derive from a human donor in good health.

This chain connects TRBV6-6 to TRBJ2-2; D unresolved. Trimming took off 5 bases at V and 5 bases at J, with 9 bases between the two ends. Germline lookup yields CDR1 MNHNY and CDR2 SVGAGI (reference sequence). CDR3 size: 13 residues. The CDR3 here is CASSRSGTGELFF. In nucleotides, the CDR3 is TGTGCCAGCAGTAGGAGTGGAACCGGGGAGCTGTTTTTT.

The chain has TRBV6-1 and TRBJ2-7; D is ambiguous. This CDR3 has 12 residues. V shed 7 bases and J shed 6 bases, with 13 bases lying between them. In germline, CDR1 is MNHNS, CDR2 SASEGT. For the CDR3, the DNA is TGTGCCAGCACGCTGTTTGGTAGCGAGCAGTACTTC. It codes for CASTLFGSEQYF.

The genes are TRBV7-3 and TRBJ2-3; unclear D gene. Germline values: CDR1 SGHTA, CDR2 FQGTGA. V was trimmed by 0 bases and J by 5 bases, leaving 6 bases between them. This CDR3 is 13 amino acids long. CDR3 amino acids: CASSLTRQDTQYF. The DNA for the CDR3 is TGTGCCAGCAGCTTAACTAGACAAGATACGCAGTATTTT.

The V gene is TRBV2, the J gene TRBJ2-7; TRBD2 aligns across 9 bases. Germline loops: CDR1 SNHLY, CDR2 FYNNEI. V shed 6 bases, J shed 3 bases, and the junction held 9 bases outside the gene matches. The length of the CDR3 is 15 residues. CDR3 protein: CASSAIAGDIYEQYF. CDR3 nucleotide sequence: TGTGCCAGCAGCGCCATAGCGGGAGATATCTACGAGCAGTACTTC.

V usage is TRBV5-1 and J usage is TRBJ2-7, with 8 bases fitting TRBD1. CDR3 length: 14 residues. J was trimmed by 4 bases and V by 0 bases; bases with no gene match: 3. Germline assignment: CDR1 SGHRS and CDR2 YFSETQ. For the CDR3, the DNA is TGCGCCAGCAGCTTGGACAGGGGGAGTTACGAGCAGTACTTC. Translating it yields CASSLDRGSYEQYF.

The chain carries TRBV6-1 and TRBJ2-7, with D maybe TRBD1 (5 bases). The germline V gene encodes CDR1 MNHNS and CDR2 SASEGT. This CDR3 spans 14 amino acids. Trimming cost V 1 base and J 7 bases, with 14 bases left between them. The chain's CDR3 is CASSEGTKTEEQYF. CDR3 in DNA: TGTGCCAGCAGTGAAGGCACAAAGACAGAGGAGCAGTACTTC.

The chain couples TRBV2 to TRBJ2-3; TRBD2 matches at 10 bases. The CDR3 length is 15 residues. The germline V gene has CDR1 SNHLY and CDR2 FYNNEI. V lost 6 bases, J lost 2 bases, and 5 bases stayed unmatched. CDR3 nucleotides: TGTGCCAGCAGACGACTAGCGGGCTTCACAGATACGCAGTATTTT. Encoded protein: CASRRLAGFTDTQYF.

The V gene is TRBV27, the J gene TRBJ1-1, with TRBD1 matching 7 bases. Germline CDR1 reads MNHEY; CDR2 reads SMNVEV (reference sequence). The CDR3 is 13 residues long. V gave up 6 bases and J gave up 7 bases; unmatched junction bases: 8. In nucleotides, the CDR3 is TGTGCCAGCAGCGCCCAGGGGGTGAATGAAGCTTTCTTT. This gives the protein CASSAQGVNEAFF.

V and J are TRBV27 and TRBJ2-3, with a tentative D call TRBD2 (6 bases). Trimming shortened V by 7 bases and J by 3 bases, and 14 bases separated the two germline ends. The CDR3 totals 14 residues. Germline V gene lookup returns CDR1 MNHEY and CDR2 SMNVEV (reference sequence). In DNA, the CDR3 is TGTGCCAGCATTGACGGGAGACTTACAGATACGCAGTATTTT. Protein product: CASIDGRLTDTQYF.

J is TRBJ2-1 and V is TRBV7-8, with TRBD2 as a possible D gene (5 bases). Trimming took 5 bases from V and 0 from J, leaving 23 bases between them. The germline V gene encodes CDR1 SGHVS and CDR2 FQNEAQ. The CDR3 spans 19 residues. CDR3 bases: TGTGCCAGCAGCCCGGGGAGAGCGATCGGTCATAGCTCCTACAATGAGCAGTTCTTC. Translation: CASSPGRAIGHSSYNEQFF.

V and J are TRBV7-6 and TRBJ1-1, with D possibly TRBD1 on 5 matching bases. The germline V gene has CDR1 SGHVS and CDR2 FNYEAQ. Trimming cost V 5 bases and J 4 bases, with 17 bases left between them. The CDR3 is 15 residues long. This CDR3 reads CASSLTGGGGTEAFF. As DNA, the CDR3 is TGTGCCAGCAGCCTAACCGGGGGTGGGGGCACTGAAGCTTTCTTT.

The rearrangement links TRBV4-2 to TRBJ2-7; no clear D gene. The CDR3 sequence is 15 residues long. V lost 1 base and J 2 bases, leaving 12 bases between the germline ends. The germline CDR1 and CDR2 sequences are LGHNA and YNFKEQ. The CDR3 loop is CASSQGPLYTYEQYF. DNA of the CDR3: TGTGCCAGCAGCCAAGGGCCCCTTTACACCTACGAGCAGTACTTC.

This rearrangement joins TRBV6-5 to TRBJ2-3; weak D call: TRBD2 (5 bases). The V end was cut by 5 bases, the J end by 0 bases, with 9 bases between. This CDR3 region has 14 residues. Germline V lookup: CDR1 MNHEY, CDR2 SVGAGI. The CDR3 nucleotides read TGTGCCAGCAGTGTGAGGGAAAGCACAGATACGCAGTATTTT. Translating it yields CASSVRESTDTQYF.

The chain joins TRBV5-1 to TRBJ2-7; 8 bases line up with TRBD1. CDR3 size: 13 residues. The V gene's germline CDR1 is SGHRS and CDR2 YFSETQ. V shed 4 bases and J 4 bases; nucleotides not matched to a gene: 4. CDR3 nucleotides: TGCGCCAGCAGCGAAGACAGGGGTTACGAGCAGTACTTC. It codes for CASSEDRGYEQYF.

The chain combines TRBV7-9 with TRBJ2-5; a possible D gene is TRBD1 (5 bases). The germline V gene has CDR1 SEHNR and CDR2 FQNEAQ (reference sequence). The V gene lost 1 base and the J gene lost 1 base, with 10 bases spanning the gap. CDR3 length: 15 amino acids. The DNA for the CDR3 is TGTGCCAGCAGCTTAGGAACAGGATCCCAAGAGACCCAGTACTTC. Translation gives CASSLGTGSQETQYF.

The chain uses TRBV12-5 and TRBJ1-3; no firm D call. CDR1 LGHNT and CDR2 FRNRAP come from the germline V gene. The CDR3 runs 19 residues. V lost 0 bases to trimming and J lost 0 bases, with 18 bases between them. The CDR3 DNA reads TGTGCTAGTGGTTTGGTATGGAGCTCCCCTACGGGCTCTGGAAACACCATATATTTT. It specifies CASGLVWSSPTGSGNTIYF.

This clone showed up just once. The chain links TRBV30 to TRBJ2-3; possible D gene TRBD1, 5 bases. The CDR3 sequence is 14 residues long. Germline lookup yields CDR1 GTSNPN and CDR2 SVGIG (reference sequence). V dropped 1 base and J dropped 3 bases, with 11 bases sitting between them. The DNA for the CDR3 is TGTGCCTGGAGTGATCACCAGGGAACAGATACGCAGTATTTT. Residues: CAWSDHQGTDTQYF.

This chain connects TRBV9 to TRBJ2-7, with D unresolved. V lost 3 bases and J 5 bases, leaving 18 bases between the germline ends. Germline CDR1 is SGDLS and CDR2 is YYNGEE. The CDR3 extends over 15 amino acids. CDR3 residues: CASSATVSMIHEQYF. The CDR3 DNA reads as TGTGCCAGCAGCGCTACCGTTTCGATGATACACGAGCAGTACTTC.

The V call is TRBV6-5, the J call TRBJ1-2; TRBD1 is a possible D gene (5 bases). The V end was cut by 0 bases, the J end by 4 bases, with 12 bases between. Germline V lookup: CDR1 MNHEY, CDR2 SVGAGI. This CDR3 contains 15 residues. CDR3 sequence (DNA): TGTGCCAGCAGTTACTCGATAACAGGTTTCTATGGCTACACCTTC. Protein: CASSYSITGFYGYTF.

This sequence joins TRBV11-2 and TRBJ2-6; D is undetermined. Germline CDR1 SGHAT, CDR2 FQNNGV. Trimming took off 5 bases at V and 4 bases at J, with 6 bases between the two ends. The CDR3 consists of 13 residues. CDR3 loop: CASSHWGANVLTF. The CDR3 DNA reads TGTGCCAGCAGCCACTGGGGGGCCAACGTCCTGACTTTC.

The chain joins TRBV10-1 to TRBJ2-5; 11 nucleotides line up with TRBD2. Germline CDR1 reads WNHNN; CDR2 reads SYGVQD (reference sequence). This CDR3 spans 18 amino acids. V shed 4 bases, J shed 2 bases, and the junction held 12 bases outside the gene matches. The CDR3, as DNA: TGCGCCAGCAGTGTACTAGCGGGAGAGGAGGGCCGGCAAGAGACCCAGTACTTC. Residues: CASSVLAGEEGRQETQYF.

This clone was detected a few times. The chain links TRBV4-1 to TRBJ1-3; D is perhaps TRBD1 (5 bases). Germline CDR1 MGHRA, CDR2 YSYEKL. CDR3 length: 17 residues. V was shortened by 4 bases and J by 3 bases, with 19 bases between the two germline ends. The CDR3 loop reads CASSRQGWVLNGNTIYF. The CDR3 DNA follows: TGCGCCAGCAGCCGGCAGGGTTGGGTCTTAAATGGAAACACCATATATTTT.

V gene TRBV27 combines with J gene TRBJ2-7; 13 bases line up with TRBD2. The CDR3 contains 17 residues. The germline V gene encodes CDR1 MNHEY and CDR2 SMNVEV (reference sequence). Unmatched junction bases numbered 9, after V lost 4 bases and J lost 3 bases. CDR3 in amino acids: CASSSAPGTSGIYEQYF. DNA for the CDR3: TGTGCCAGCAGTTCGGCTCCCGGGACTAGCGGGATCTACGAGCAGTACTTC.

V gene TRBV5-4 combines with J gene TRBJ2-3; possibly TRBD2 for D (7 bases). With 4 bases removed from V and 0 bases from J, the gap between germline ends came to 15 bases. The CDR3 contains 16 residues. Per germline, CDR1 SGHNT and CDR2 YYREEE (reference sequence). The CDR3 DNA reads as TGTGCCAGCAGCCCGGGGGGCGCGCCTAGCACAGATACGCAGTATTTT. Translating it yields CASSPGGAPSTDTQYF.